One sample yielded the 15 T cell receptor beta chains listed below, sequenced in a study of T cell repertoires in aging, cancer and after chemotherapy. Multiplex touch-down PCR with TRB-A/B primers amplified rearranged V-D-J TRB sequences. A single record per CDR3 protein comes from TCRdb applying MiXCR to the multiplex PCR reads. The profile covers some 1,300 distinct CDR3 sequences, with around 28% appearing a single time and 69% taken by the ten largest. The template was genomic DNA from peripheral blood, not RNA. Specimen: blood. The receptors derive from a human donor with a solid tumor.

This chain connects TRBV5-6 to TRBJ2-5; unclear D gene. This CDR3 region has 12 residues. Looked up from germline, CDR1 is SGHDT and CDR2 is YYEEEE. Between the trimmed V and J ends, which lost 0 bases and 6 bases, there was a span of 6 bases. CDR3 nucleotides: TGTGCCAGCAGCTTGGCGAGGCAGACCCAGTACTTC. Its protein product is CASSLARQTQYF.

The genes are TRBV18 and TRBJ1-1, with 7 bases fitting TRBD1. The CDR3 consists of 14 residues. The V gene's germline CDR1 is KGHSH and CDR2 LQKENI. V trimming: 2 bases; J trimming: 3 bases; junction bases outside the gene matches: 3. In DNA, the CDR3 is TGTGCCAGCTCACCAGCGGACAGGTACACTGAAGCTTTCTTT. Its translation is CASSPADRYTEAFF.

The V gene is TRBV20-1, the J gene TRBJ1-5; tentative D call: TRBD1 (5 bases). The length of the CDR3 is 15 residues. Deletions cut 3 bases from V and 3 bases from J, with 15 bases between. Germline-derived CDR1 and CDR2 are DFQATT and SNEGSKA (reference sequence). The CDR3 here is CSASPPGMNNQPQHF. DNA of the CDR3: TGCAGTGCTAGCCCCCCAGGGATGAACAATCAGCCCCAGCATTTT.

Concerning this clonotype: A much larger clonotype is one base distant, so this may be a read error. The chain recombines TRBV28 with TRBJ2-2, with 11 bases matching TRBD1. The CDR3 is 17 residues long. CDR1 is MDHEN, CDR2 SYDVKM, per germline. The CDR3 DNA reads as TGTGCCAGCAGTTTCATTGGGGGGGACAGGGGGACCGGGGAGCTGTTATTT. Its protein is CASSFIGGDRGTGELLF.

The rearrangement uses TRBV27 and TRBJ2-1; TRBD1 aligns across 9 bases. This CDR3 spans 15 amino acids. The junction had 5 bases not matched to a gene; V was cut back by 3 bases and J by 5 bases. Germline CDR1 reads MNHEY; CDR2 reads SMNVEV (reference sequence). The CDR3 reads CASSFGQGYHNEQFF. The DNA of the CDR3 is TGTGCCAGCAGTTTTGGACAGGGGTACCACAATGAGCAGTTCTTC.

V and J are TRBV7-4 and TRBJ2-7; TRBD2 is a possible D gene (5 bases). This CDR3 contains 17 residues. V was pared by 5 bases and J by 3 bases, with 23 bases between. Germline V gene data show CDR1 as SGHVT and CDR2 as SQSDAQ. CDR3: CASSQRKSPGPLYEQYF. CDR3 coding DNA: TGTGCCAGCAGCCAGCGGAAGTCCCCCGGTCCCCTCTACGAGCAGTACTTC.

In its sample, this clonotype is medium-sized. CDR3 amino acids: CASGGRTYYGYTF. The CDR3 DNA is TGTGCCAGTGGAGGGAGGACCTACTATGGCTACACCTTC. This chain connects TRBV19 to TRBJ1-2; D is unclear. The CDR3 is 13 amino acids. V gave up 8 bases and J gave up 3 bases, with 13 bases separating them. CDR1 is LNHDA and CDR2 is SQIVND in the germline V gene (reference sequence).

The J gene is TRBJ1-6, the V gene TRBV5-1; TRBD1 matches at 7 bases. Germline assignment: CDR1 SGHRS and CDR2 YFSETQ. This CDR3 spans 16 amino acids. The J segment lost 8 bases and the V segment lost 4 bases, leaving 12 bases of the junction unmatched. CDR3 amino acids: CASSPGSTGMDSPLHF. The CDR3 DNA sequence: TGCGCCAGCAGCCCGGGATCGACAGGGATGGATTCACCCCTCCACTTT.

J is TRBJ2-6 and V is TRBV28; D remains ambiguous. The CDR3 contains 17 residues. Per the germline V gene, CDR1 is MDHEN and CDR2 is SYDVKM. V was shortened by 1 base and J by 0 bases, with 10 bases between the two germline ends. CDR3 region: CASSLYSSASGANVLTF. The CDR3 coding sequence is TGTGCCAGCAGTTTATACAGTTCAGCCTCTGGGGCCAACGTCCTGACTTTC.

The sample holds a few counts of this clonotype. The chain recombines TRBV9 with TRBJ2-1; D is unresolved. The CDR3 extends over 14 amino acids. Germline-derived CDR1 and CDR2 are SGDLS and YYNGEE. Trimming cost V 4 bases and J 7 bases, with 15 bases left between them. CDR3 loop: CASSLRTSENEQFF. Written as DNA, the CDR3 is TGTGCCAGCAGCTTACGGACGTCTGAGAATGAGCAGTTCTTC.

This clonotype is categorized as medium-sized. The gene calls are TRBV6-5 and TRBJ1-5; D gene uncertain. CDR3 length: 15 amino acids. CDR1 MNHEY and CDR2 SVGAGI come from the germline V gene. Trimming removed 8 bases at V and 5 bases at J, with 19 bases between. The CDR3 DNA follows: TGTGCCAGCGGCCCGTCTGATCGGGCGGATCAGCCCCAGCATTTT. Its translation: CASGPSDRADQPQHF.

The V and J genes are TRBV21-1 and TRBJ1-1. TRBV21-1 is described as a pseudogene. The CDR3 extends over 15 amino acids. The CDR3: CASISLVAMNTEAFF. The CDR3 DNA sequence: TGTGCCAGCATTTCATTGGTGGCTATGAACACTGAAGCTTTCTTT.

This sequence joins TRBV20-1 and TRBJ2-4; TRBD2 aligns across 9 bases. J lost 4 bases, V lost 7 bases, and 11 bases had no gene match. This CDR3 is built from 15 residues. Germline V gives CDR1 DFQATT, CDR2 SNEGSKA (reference sequence). The CDR3 is CSGSGGPRSKNIQYF. In DNA form, the CDR3 reads TGCAGTGGTAGCGGGGGCCCCCGGTCTAAAAACATTCAGTACTTC.

V is TRBV24-1 and J is TRBJ1-5; D is unclear. CDR3 length: 13 residues. V lost 5 bases and J lost 0, with 4 bases in between. Per the germline V gene, CDR1 is KGHDR and CDR2 is SFDVKD. CDR3 protein: CATSGLSNQPQHF. The CDR3 nucleotides are TGTGCCACCAGTGGCCTTAGCAATCAGCCCCAGCATTTT.

V gene TRBV4-2 combines with J gene TRBJ2-5; D is unclear. This CDR3 contains 14 residues. V was clipped by 0 bases and J by 5 bases, with 10 bases between them. Germline CDR1 and CDR2: LGHNA and YNFKEQ. Written as DNA, the CDR3 is TGTGCCAGCAGCCAAGATGCTTTCGACGAGACCCAGTACTTC. Its translation is CASSQDAFDETQYF.